This T cell receptor beta chain was sequenced during a study of control samples from healthy donors and cancer patients. Some clones are missing from TCRdb's copy, which holds only in-frame ones; the method was immunoSEQ multiplex PCR. The table records roughly 150,000 clones, 88% of them present only once. Sequences were obtained from blood. This clonotype was obtained from a man between 18 and 29 years old in good health.

The chain's CDR3 is CASSVDIENTEAFF. The CDR3 bases are TGTGCCAGCAGCGTAGATATAGAAAACACTGAAGCTTTCTTT. V is TRBV9 and J is TRBJ1-1, with D uncertain. V shed 0 bases and J shed 2 bases, with 8 bases lying between them. Per the germline V gene, CDR1 is SGDLS and CDR2 is YYNGEE. The CDR3 has 14 amino acids. Full variable domain (rest looked up from reference TRBV9 and TRBJ1-1): DSGVTQTPKHLITATGQRVTLRCSPRSGDLSVYWYQQSLDQGLQFLIQYYNGEERAKGNILERFSAQQFPDLHSELNLSSLELGDSALYFCASSVDIENTEAFFGQGTRLTVV.